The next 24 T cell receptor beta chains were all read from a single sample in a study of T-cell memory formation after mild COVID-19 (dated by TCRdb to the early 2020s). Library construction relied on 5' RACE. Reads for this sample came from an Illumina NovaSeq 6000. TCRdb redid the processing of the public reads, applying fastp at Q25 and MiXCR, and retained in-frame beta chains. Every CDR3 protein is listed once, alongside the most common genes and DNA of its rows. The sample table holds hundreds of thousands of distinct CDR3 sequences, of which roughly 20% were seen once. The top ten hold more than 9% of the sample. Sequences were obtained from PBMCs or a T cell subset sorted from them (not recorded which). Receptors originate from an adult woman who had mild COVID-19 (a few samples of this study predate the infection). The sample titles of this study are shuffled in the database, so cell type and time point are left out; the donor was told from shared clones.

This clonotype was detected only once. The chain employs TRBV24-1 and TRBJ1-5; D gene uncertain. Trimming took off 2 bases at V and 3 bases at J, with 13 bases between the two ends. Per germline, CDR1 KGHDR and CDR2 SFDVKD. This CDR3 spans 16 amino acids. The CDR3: CATSDSKWGSNQPQHF. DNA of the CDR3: TGTGCCACCAGTGATTCTAAATGGGGTTCCAATCAGCCCCAGCATTTT.

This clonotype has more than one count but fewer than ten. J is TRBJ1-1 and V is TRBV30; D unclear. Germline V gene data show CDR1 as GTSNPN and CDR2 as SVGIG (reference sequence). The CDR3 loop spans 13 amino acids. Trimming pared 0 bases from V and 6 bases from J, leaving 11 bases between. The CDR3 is CAWSVTAGSEAFF. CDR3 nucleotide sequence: TGTGCCTGGAGTGTAACGGCGGGGTCTGAAGCTTTCTTT.

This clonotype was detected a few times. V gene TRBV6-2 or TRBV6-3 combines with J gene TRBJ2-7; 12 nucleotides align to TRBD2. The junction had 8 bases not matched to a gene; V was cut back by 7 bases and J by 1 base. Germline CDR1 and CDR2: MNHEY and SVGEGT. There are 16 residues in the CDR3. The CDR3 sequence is CASTPTSGRISYEQYF. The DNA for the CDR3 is TGTGCCAGCACCCCAACTAGCGGGAGGATTTCCTACGAGCAGTACTTC.

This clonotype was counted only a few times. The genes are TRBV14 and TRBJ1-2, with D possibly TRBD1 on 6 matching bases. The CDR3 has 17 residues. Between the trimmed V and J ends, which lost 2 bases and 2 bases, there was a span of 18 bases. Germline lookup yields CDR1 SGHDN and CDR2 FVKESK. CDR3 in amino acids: CASSQSTGLSGNYGYTF. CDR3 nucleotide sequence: TGTGCCAGCAGCCAAAGCACAGGGCTCTCGGGGAACTATGGCTACACCTTC.

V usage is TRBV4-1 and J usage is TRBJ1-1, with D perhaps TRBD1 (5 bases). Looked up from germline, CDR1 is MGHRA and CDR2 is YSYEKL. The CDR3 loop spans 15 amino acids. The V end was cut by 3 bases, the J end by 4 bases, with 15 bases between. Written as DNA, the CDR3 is TGCGCCAGCAGCCACCGGGGACGAGGGAGCACTGAAGCTTTCTTT. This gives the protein CASSHRGRGSTEAFF.

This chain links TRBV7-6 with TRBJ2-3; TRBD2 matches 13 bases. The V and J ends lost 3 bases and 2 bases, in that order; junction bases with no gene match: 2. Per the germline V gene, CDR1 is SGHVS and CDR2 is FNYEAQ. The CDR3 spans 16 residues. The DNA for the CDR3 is TGTGCCAGCAGCTTCGGACTAGCGGGAGACACAGATACGCAGTATTTT. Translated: CASSFGLAGDTDTQYF.

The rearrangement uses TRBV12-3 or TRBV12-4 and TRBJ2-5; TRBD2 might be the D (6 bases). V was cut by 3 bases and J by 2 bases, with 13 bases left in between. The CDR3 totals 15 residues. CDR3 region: CASSFFGGEQETQYF. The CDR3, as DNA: TGTGCCAGCAGTTTTTTTGGCGGGGAGCAAGAGACCCAGTACTTC.

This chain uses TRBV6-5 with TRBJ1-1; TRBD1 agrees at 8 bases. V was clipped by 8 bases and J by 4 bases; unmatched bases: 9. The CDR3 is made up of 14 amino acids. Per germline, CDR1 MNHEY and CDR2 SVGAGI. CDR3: CASLRQGLGTEAFF. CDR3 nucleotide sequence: TGTGCCAGCCTAAGACAGGGGTTAGGCACTGAAGCTTTCTTT.

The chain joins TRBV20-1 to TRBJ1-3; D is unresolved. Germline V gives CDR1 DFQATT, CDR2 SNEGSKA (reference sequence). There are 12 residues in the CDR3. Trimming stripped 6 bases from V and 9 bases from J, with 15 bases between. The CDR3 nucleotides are TGCAGTGCCGCGGAGCCTGTCGGCACCATATATTTT. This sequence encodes CSAAEPVGTIYF.

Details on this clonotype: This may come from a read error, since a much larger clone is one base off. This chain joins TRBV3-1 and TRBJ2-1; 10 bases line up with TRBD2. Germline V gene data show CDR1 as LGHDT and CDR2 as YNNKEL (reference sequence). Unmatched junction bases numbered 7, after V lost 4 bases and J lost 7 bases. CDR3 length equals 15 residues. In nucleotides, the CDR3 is TGTGCCAGCAGCCTACGAGCGGGGGGGCGGAATGAGCAGTTCTTC. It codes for CASSLRAGGRNEQFF.

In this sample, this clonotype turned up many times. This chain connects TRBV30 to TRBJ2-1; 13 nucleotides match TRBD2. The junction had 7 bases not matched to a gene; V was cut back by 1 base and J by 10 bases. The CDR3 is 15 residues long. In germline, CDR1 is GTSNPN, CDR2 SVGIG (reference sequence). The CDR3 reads CAWSETSGGAGEQFF. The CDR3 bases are TGTGCCTGGAGTGAAACTAGCGGGGGGGCTGGGGAGCAGTTCTTC. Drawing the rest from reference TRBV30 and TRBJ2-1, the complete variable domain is SQTIHQWPATLVQPVGSPLSLECTVEGTSNPNLYWYRQAAGRGLQLLFYSVGIGQISSEVPQNLSASRPQDRQFILSSKKLLLSDSGFYLCAWSETSGGAGEQFFGPGTRLTVL.

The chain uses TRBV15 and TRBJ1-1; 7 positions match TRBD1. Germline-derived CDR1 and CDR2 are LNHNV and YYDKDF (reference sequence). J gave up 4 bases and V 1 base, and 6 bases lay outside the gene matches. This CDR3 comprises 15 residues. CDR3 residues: CATSRGGTASTEAFF. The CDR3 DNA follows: TGTGCCACCAGCAGAGGAGGGACAGCTTCCACTGAAGCTTTCTTT.

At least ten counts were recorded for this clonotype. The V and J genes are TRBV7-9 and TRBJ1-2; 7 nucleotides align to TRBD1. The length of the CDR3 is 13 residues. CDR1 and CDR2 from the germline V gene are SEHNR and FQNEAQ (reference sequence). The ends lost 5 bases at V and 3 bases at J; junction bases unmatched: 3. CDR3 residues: CASSDQGDYGYTF. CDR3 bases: TGTGCCAGCAGCGACCAGGGGGACTATGGCTACACCTTC.

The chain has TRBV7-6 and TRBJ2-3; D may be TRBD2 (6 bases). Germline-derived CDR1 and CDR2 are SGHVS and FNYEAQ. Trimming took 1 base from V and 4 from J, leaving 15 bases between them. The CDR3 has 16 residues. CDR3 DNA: TGTGCCAGCAGCTTAGTAGGAGGGGTGAGGCCAGATACGCAGTATTTT. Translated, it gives CASSLVGGVRPDTQYF. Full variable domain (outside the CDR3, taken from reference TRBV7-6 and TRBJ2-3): GAGVSQSPRYKVTKRGQDVALRCDPISGHVSLYWYRQALGQGPEFLTYFNYEAQQDKSGLPNDRFSAERPEGSISTLTIQRTEQRDSAMYRCASSLVGGVRPDTQYFGPGTRLTVL.

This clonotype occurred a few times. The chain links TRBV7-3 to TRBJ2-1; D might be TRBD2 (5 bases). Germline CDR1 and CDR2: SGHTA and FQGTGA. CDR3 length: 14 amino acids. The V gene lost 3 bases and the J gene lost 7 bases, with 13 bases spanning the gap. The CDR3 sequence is CASSLNGGLNEQFF. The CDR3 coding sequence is TGTGCCAGCAGCTTGAACGGCGGGCTGAATGAGCAGTTCTTC.

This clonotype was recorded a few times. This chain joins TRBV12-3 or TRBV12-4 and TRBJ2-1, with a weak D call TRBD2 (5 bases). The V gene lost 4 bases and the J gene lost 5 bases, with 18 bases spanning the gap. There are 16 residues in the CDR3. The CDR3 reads CASSSHSRGVNNEQFF. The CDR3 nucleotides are TGTGCCAGCAGTTCACATTCCCGGGGAGTCAACAATGAGCAGTTCTTC.

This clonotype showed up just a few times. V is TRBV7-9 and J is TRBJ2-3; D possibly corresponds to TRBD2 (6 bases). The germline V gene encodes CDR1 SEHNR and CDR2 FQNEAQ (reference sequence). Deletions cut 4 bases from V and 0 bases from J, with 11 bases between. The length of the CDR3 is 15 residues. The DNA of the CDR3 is TGTGCCAGCAGCTGGGGGGAGACAAGCACAGATACGCAGTATTTT. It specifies CASSWGETSTDTQYF.

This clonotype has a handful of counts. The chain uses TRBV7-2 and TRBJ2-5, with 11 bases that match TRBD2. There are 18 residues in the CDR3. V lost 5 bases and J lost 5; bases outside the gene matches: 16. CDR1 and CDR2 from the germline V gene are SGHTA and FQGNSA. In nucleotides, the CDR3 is TGTGCCAGCAGCCCTAAGGGACTAGCGGTCTTCAGGTGGGAGACCCAGTACTTC. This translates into CASSPKGLAVFRWETQYF.

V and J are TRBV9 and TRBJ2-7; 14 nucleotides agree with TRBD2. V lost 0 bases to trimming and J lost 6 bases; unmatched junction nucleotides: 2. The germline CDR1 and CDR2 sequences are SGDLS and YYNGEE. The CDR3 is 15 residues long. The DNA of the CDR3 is TGTGCCAGCAGCGTAGCCGGGACTAGCGGGGGCGAGCAGTACTTC. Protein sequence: CASSVAGTSGGEQYF.

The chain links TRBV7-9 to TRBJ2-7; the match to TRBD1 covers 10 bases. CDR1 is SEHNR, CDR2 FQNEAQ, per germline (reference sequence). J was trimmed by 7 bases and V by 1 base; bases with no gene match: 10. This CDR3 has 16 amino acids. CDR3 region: CASSLESWGQGREQYF. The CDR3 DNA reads TGTGCCAGCAGCTTAGAGTCTTGGGGACAGGGGAGGGAGCAGTACTTC.

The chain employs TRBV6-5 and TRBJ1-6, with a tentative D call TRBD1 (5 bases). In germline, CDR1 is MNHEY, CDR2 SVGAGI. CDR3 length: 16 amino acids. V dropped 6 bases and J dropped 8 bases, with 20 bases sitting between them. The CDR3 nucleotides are TGTGCCAGCAGCGACGCGGGGGGACTGATATATTCACCCCTCCACTTT. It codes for CASSDAGGLIYSPLHF.

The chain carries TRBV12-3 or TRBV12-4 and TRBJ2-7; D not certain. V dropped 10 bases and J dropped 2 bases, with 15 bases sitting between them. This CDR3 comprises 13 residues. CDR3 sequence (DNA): TGTGCCAAACAAAAGAGGACCCCCTACGAGCAGTACTTC. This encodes CAKQKRTPYEQYF.

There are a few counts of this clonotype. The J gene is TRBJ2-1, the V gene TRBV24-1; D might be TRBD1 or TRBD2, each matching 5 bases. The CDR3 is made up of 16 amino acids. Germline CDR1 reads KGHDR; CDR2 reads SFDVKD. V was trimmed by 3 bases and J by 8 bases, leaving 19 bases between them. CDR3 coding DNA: TGTGCCACCAGTGATGAGGGGCTAGCAGGCCTGGATGAGCAGTTCTTC. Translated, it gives CATSDEGLAGLDEQFF.

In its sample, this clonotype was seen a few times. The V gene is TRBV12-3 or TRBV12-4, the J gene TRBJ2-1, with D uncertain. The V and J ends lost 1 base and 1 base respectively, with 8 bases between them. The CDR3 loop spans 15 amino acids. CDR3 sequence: CASSLVGWSYNEQFF. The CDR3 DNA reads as TGTGCCAGCAGTTTAGTGGGGTGGTCCTACAATGAGCAGTTCTTC.